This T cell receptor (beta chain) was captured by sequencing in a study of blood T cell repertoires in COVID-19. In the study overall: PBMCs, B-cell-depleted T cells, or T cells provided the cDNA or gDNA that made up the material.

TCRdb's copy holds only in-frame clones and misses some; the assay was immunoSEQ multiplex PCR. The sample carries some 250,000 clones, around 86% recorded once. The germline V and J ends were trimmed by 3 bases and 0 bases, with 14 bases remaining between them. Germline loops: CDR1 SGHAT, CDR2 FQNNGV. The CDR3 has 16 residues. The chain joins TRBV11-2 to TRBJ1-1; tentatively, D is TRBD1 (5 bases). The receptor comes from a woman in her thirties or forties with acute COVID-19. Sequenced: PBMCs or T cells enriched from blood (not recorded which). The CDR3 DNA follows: TGTGCCAGCAGCTTGAACTTGCGGGGGGTGAACACTGAAGCTTTCTTT. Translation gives CASSLNLRGVNTEAFF.